The rows below give T cell receptor beta chains drawn from one sample of a study of OX40 agonist ivuxolimab in advanced cancers. The assay was immunoSEQ multiplex PCR, and TCRdb's table has in-frame clones only and misses some. The sample includes about 61,000 clones, roughly nine tenths of them seen just once. Sequenced here: CD4+ or CD8+ T cells sorted from blood, sampled in a trial of the OX40 agonist ivuxolimab. These receptors all come from an adult with an advanced solid tumor such as melanoma, head and neck, liver or kidney cancer. Each CDR3 is given with its conserved first and last residue. The D gene is left open where the match is weak. Part of the rows lack a size; the others show once, few, many or a class for expanded clones.

.	once	TRBV6-1	TRBJ1-3	16	TGTGCCAGCAGTGAATTGACAGGCACCTCTGGAAACACCATATATTTT	CASSELTGTSGNTIYF
TRBD1	.	TRBV19	TRBJ1-5	15	TGTGCCAGTAGTAAACAGGGGAGTAGCAATCAGCCCCAGCATTTT	CASSKQGSSNQPQHF
TRBD1	medium-sized	TRBV5-1	TRBJ1-1	15	TGCGCCAGCAGCTTGGAGGGGGGCCGGGACAGGGAAGCTTTCTTT	CASSLEGGRDREAFF
.	.	TRBV16	TRBJ1-1	15	TGTGCCAGCAGCCAATCTGCAGGGTGGGACACTGAAGCTTTCTTT	CASSQSAGWDTEAFF
TRBD1	.	TRBV5-4	TRBJ2-7	15	TGTGCCAGCAGCTTGCCCCAGGGGGAGTCGGACGAGCAGTACTTC	CASSLPQGESDEQYF
.	once	TRBV7-6	TRBJ2-1	13	TGTGCCAGCAGCTTGACTCGCTACAATGAGCAGTTCTTC	CASSLTRYNEQFF
.	.	TRBV5-6	TRBJ1-1	15	TGTGCCAGCAGCCCGGTGATCGGGGGTAACACTGAAGCTTTCTTT	CASSPVIGGNTEAFF
TRBD1	.	TRBV5-1	TRBJ2-5	15	TGCGCCAGCAGCACGGACAGGGCATACCAAGAGACCCAGTACTTC	CASSTDRAYQETQYF
.	.	TRBV7-6	TRBJ1-1	14	TGTGCCAGCAGCTCCGGACATATGAACACTGAAGCTTTCTTT	CASSSGHMNTEAFF
TRBD2	once	TRBV7-9	TRBJ2-5	16	TGTGCCAGCAGCTTCCGGAATAGCGGGGGCCAAGAGACCCAGTACTTC	CASSFRNSGGQETQYF
.	.	TRBV5-1	TRBJ1-4	17	TGCGCCAGCAGCTTGGGGGCAGGAGTTGCAACTAATGAAAAACTGTTTTTT	CASSLGAGVATNEKLFF
.	.	TRBV5-6	TRBJ1-2	16	TGTGCCAGCAGCCGGGACCCAACAGGTGTTTCCGATGGCTACACCTTC	CASSRDPTGVSDGYTF
.	.	TRBV30	TRBJ1-5	14	TGTGCCTGGAGTGTAATGGATAGCAATCAGCCCCAGCATTTT	CAWSVMDSNQPQHF
.	.	TRBV5-4	TRBJ1-2	13	TGTGCCAGCAGCTTGGACAGGAACTATGGCTACACCTTC	CASSLDRNYGYTF
.	.	TRBV7-3	TRBJ2-1	13	TGTGCCAGCAGCTTATGGTGGGGCGCTGAGCAGTTCTTC	CASSLWWGAEQFF
TRBD1	.	TRBV10-2	TRBJ1-1	14	TGCGCCAGCAACGGACAGGGGCTCAACACTGAAGCTTTCTTT	CASNGQGLNTEAFF
TRBD2	.	TRBV11-2	TRBJ2-3	16	TGTGCCAGCAGCTCTTATTCCCGGCGGGAGAGAAATACGCAGTATTTT	CASSSYSRRERNTQYF
.	few	TRBV6-5	TRBJ1-2	14	TGTGCCAGCAGTTACTCTCGGGGTGTCCATGGCTACACCTTC	CASSYSRGVHGYTF
.	.	TRBV28	TRBJ2-7	11	TGTGCCAGCAGTTCCGAATACGAGCAGTACTTC	CASSSEYEQYF
.	.	TRBV19	TRBJ1-1	13	TGTGCCAGTAGTAACCCTGGACGGGGGGAAGCTTTCTTT	CASSNPGRGEAFF
.	.	TRBV10-2	TRBJ2-1	13	TGCGCCAGCAGAGAGAAAGGGGCCAATGAGCAGTTCTTC	CASREKGANEQFF
TRBD1	.	TRBV18	TRBJ2-1	15	TGTGCCAGCTCGCTTGGGACAGGGGGTAGAAGTGAGCAGTTCTTC	CASSLGTGGRSEQFF
.	.	TRBV2	TRBJ1-5	14	TGTGCCAGCAGTGGCATAGGTAGCAATCAGCCCCAGCATTTT	CASSGIGSNQPQHF
.	.	TRBV6-5	TRBJ2-7	14	TGTGCCAGCAGTTCCCCAGTAGGGAACTACGAGCAGTACTTC	CASSSPVGNYEQYF
.	.	TRBV19	TRBJ1-5	15	TGTGCCAGTAGTGCCTCAGGGAATAGCAATCAGCCCCAGCATTTT	CASSASGNSNQPQHF
.	few	TRBV4-1	TRBJ2-7	15	TGCGCCAGCAGCCAAGAAGGAGGGGCGACCTACGAGCAGTACTTC	CASSQEGGATYEQYF
.	.	TRBV5-1	TRBJ1-4	13	TGCGCCAGCAGGACTGCAACTAATGAAAAACTGTTTTTT	CASRTATNEKLFF
.	once	TRBV10-2	TRBJ1-2	11	TGCGCCAGCAGTGAAGGGTATGGCTACACCTTC	CASSEGYGYTF
TRBD2	.	TRBV27	TRBJ2-3	17	TGTGCCAGCAGTTTATTCCAACTAGCGGGGCGCACAGATACGCAGTATTTT	CASSLFQLAGRTDTQYF
.	.	TRBV5-8	TRBJ2-3	15	TGTGCCAGCAGCTTGGAGGGGGGGAGCACAGATACGCAGTATTTT	CASSLEGGSTDTQYF
.	.	TRBV7-2	TRBJ2-2	14	TGTGCCAGCTGGCGGGGGCGCGGCACCGGGGAGCTGTTTTTT	CASWRGRGTGELFF
.	.	TRBV10-3	TRBJ2-1	13	TGTGCCACCTCCATAGAACTGGTGAATGAGCAGTTCTTC	CATSIELVNEQFF
TRBD2	.	TRBV9	TRBJ2-1	18	TGTGCCAGCAGCCCGACAACCTCCCCCGGGACTATCTACAATGAGCAGTTCTTC	CASSPTTSPGTIYNEQFF
TRBD1	few	TRBV4-1	TRBJ1-2	16	TGCGCCAGCAGCCTAGCGGGACAGATGGGGGTGAATGGCTACACCTTC	CASSLAGQMGVNGYTF
TRBD1	.	TRBV27	TRBJ2-3	16	TGTGCCAGCAGTCCCCGGACAGGGCCTCGCACAGATACGCAGTATTTT	CASSPRTGPRTDTQYF
.	.	TRBV5-1	TRBJ2-7	13	TGCGCCAGCAGCTTGCAGAGCGTCGGCGAGCAGTACTTC	CASSLQSVGEQYF
.	.	TRBV5-1	TRBJ2-2	15	TGCGCCAGCAGCTTGGCCGAACAGGGAGGCGGGGAGCTGTTTTTT	CASSLAEQGGGELFF
TRBD2	.	TRBV4-2	TRBJ2-3	19	TGTGCCAGCAGTCCCGGCGAGGGGTGGCTAGCGGGACCCACAGATACGCAGTATTTT	CASSPGEGWLAGPTDTQYF
.	.	TRBV11-2	TRBJ1-2	14	TGTGCCAGCAGCCCCGGTGGGGGGCCCTATGGCTACACCTTC	CASSPGGGPYGYTF
.	.	TRBV4-1	TRBJ1-6	17	TGCGCCAGCAGCCAAGAAGGGCGGACATGGGGGCGGAGGCCCCTCCACTTT	CASSQEGRTWGRRPLHF
.	.	TRBV6-1	TRBJ2-2	13	TGTGCCAGCAGACCCGGACAGACCGGGGAGCTGTTTTTT	CASRPGQTGELFF
TRBD1	.	TRBV7-9	TRBJ2-5	15	TGTGCCAGCAGCTTAACACAGGGGATGGGAGAGACCCAGTACTTC	CASSLTQGMGETQYF
.	.	TRBV4-1	TRBJ2-7	17	TGCGCCAGCAGCCCCTCGGGTGATTCCTCCCGGCGATACGAGCAGTACTTC	CASSPSGDSSRRYEQYF
.	.	TRBV6-5	TRBJ2-7	15	TGTGCCAGCAGTTACTCGAATAGACCGGGTTCCGAGCAGTACTTC	CASSYSNRPGSEQYF
.	once	TRBV11-2	TRBJ1-3	16	TGTGCCAGCAGCCCTAGGCGGGACAACTCTGGAAACACCATATATTTT	CASSPRRDNSGNTIYF
.	.	TRBV18	TRBJ1-1	15	TGTGCCAGCTCACCAGACGGCGGATTGAACACTGAAGCTTTCTTT	CASSPDGGLNTEAFF
.	.	TRBV7-9	TRBJ2-3	14	TGTGCCAGCAGCTTACGCAGTGGGGGGGATACGCAGTATTTT	CASSLRSGGDTQYF
.	.	TRBV14	TRBJ1-6	13	TGTGCCAGCGCTCTGGGCGGCAATTCACCCCTCCACTTT	CASALGGNSPLHF
TRBD2	.	TRBV5-1	TRBJ2-1	16	TGCGCCAGCAGCCCAAGACTAGCGGGGGCGACCAATGAGCAGTTCTTC	CASSPRLAGATNEQFF